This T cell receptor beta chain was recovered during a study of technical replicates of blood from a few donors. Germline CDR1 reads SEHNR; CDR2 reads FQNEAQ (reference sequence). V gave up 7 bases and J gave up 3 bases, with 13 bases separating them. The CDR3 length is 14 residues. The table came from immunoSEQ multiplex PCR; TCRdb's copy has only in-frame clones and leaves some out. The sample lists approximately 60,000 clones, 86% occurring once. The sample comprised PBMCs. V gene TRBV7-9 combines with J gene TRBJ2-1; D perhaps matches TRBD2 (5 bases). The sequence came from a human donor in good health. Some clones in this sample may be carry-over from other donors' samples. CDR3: CASKMTGIYNEQFF. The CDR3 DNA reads TGTGCCAGCAAAATGACGGGAATCTACAATGAGCAGTTCTTC. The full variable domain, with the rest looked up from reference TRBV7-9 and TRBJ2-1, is DTGVSQNPRHKITKRGQNVTFRCDPISEHNRLYWYRQTLGQGPEFLTYFQNEAQLEKSRLLSDRFSAERPKGSFSTLEIQRTEQGDSAMYLCASKMTGIYNEQFFGPGTRLTVL.